The entry below describes one T cell receptor (beta chain). Its antigen is still unknown. These data belong to a study of early stage breast cancer tumors. V was clipped by 3 bases and J by 3 bases, with 15 bases between them. Per the germline V gene, CDR1 is LNHDA and CDR2 is SQIVND (reference sequence). The CDR3 is made up of 15 amino acids. Study results and caveats: Compared with adjacent normal breast, tumors showed 2 to 2.5-fold denser, more clonal T cells. Tumor and normal breast were distinguished via blood comparison in about 90% of the 16 patients.

Each sample had two DNA replicates, 0.5 ug blood or 1.5 ug tissue. Assay used: immunoSEQ multiplex PCR; TCRdb lists only in-frame clones, some missing. The sample includes about 28,000 clones, 75% to 85% of them seen just once. The chain joins TRBV19 to TRBJ2-7; maybe TRBD2 (6 bases). This clonotype originated in a person in their sixties or seventies with breast cancer. The source material was blood. The CDR3 region is CASSIAVADYYEQYF. For the CDR3, the DNA is TGTGCCAGTAGTATCGCGGTAGCGGACTACTACGAGCAGTACTTC.